This entry lists 23 T cell receptor beta chains sequenced from one sample in a study of blood T cell repertoires in COVID-19. Method: immunoSEQ multiplex PCR; TCRdb's copy keeps in-frame clones and lacks some. The data hold about 34,000 clones, with roughly 92% observed a single time. The sample taken for sequencing was peripheral blood. These receptor sequences come from a human donor in a cohort sampled during active COVID-19.

The chain carries TRBV5-1 and TRBJ2-6; 7 bases are shared with TRBD2. Unmatched junction bases numbered 4, after V lost 4 bases and J lost 0 bases. Germline CDR1 reads SGHRS; CDR2 reads YFSETQ. CDR3 length: 16 residues. CDR3 sequence: CASSLADSSGANVLTF. CDR3 bases: TGCGCCAGCAGCCTAGCGGATAGCTCTGGGGCCAACGTCCTGACTTTC.

This clone was seen a single time. This chain connects TRBV19 to TRBJ1-5; 7 positions match TRBD1. The CDR3 covers 15 residues. With V trimmed by 6 bases and J by 5 bases, 10 bases remained unmatched. Germline V CDR1 and CDR2: LNHDA, SQIVND (reference sequence). This CDR3 reads CASSNPYRGYQPQHF. The CDR3 DNA reads TGTGCCAGTAGCAACCCTTACAGGGGCTATCAGCCCCAGCATTTT. Full variable domain (rest looked up from reference TRBV19 and TRBJ1-5): DGGITQSPKYLFRKEGQNVTLSCEQNLNHDAMYWYRQDPGQGLRLIYYSQIVNDFQKGDIAEGYSVSREKKESFPLTVTSAQKNPTAFYLCASSNPYRGYQPQHFGDGTRLSIL.

The chain couples TRBV3-1 (or the pseudogene TRBV3-2) to TRBJ1-1, with 7 bases aligning to TRBD1. V gave up 4 bases and J gave up 5 bases; unmatched junction bases: 7. CDR3 length: 14 amino acids. Germline lookup yields CDR1 LGHDT and CDR2 YNNKEL (reference sequence). The DNA of the CDR3 is TGTGCCAGCAGCCTATTTGGACAGGAGACTGAAGCTTTCTTT. Amino acids: CASSLFGQETEAFF.

The table lists this clone with a count of one. CDR3: CASSEGQGDNSPLHF. DNA of the CDR3: TGTGCCAGCAGCGAGGGACAGGGGGATAATTCACCCCTCCACTTT. The V gene is TRBV2, the J gene TRBJ1-6; 11 bases line up with TRBD1. The junction had 3 bases not matched to a gene; V was cut back by 6 bases and J by 5 bases. CDR3 length: 15 residues. Germline CDR1 SNHLY, CDR2 FYNNEI.

In DNA, the CDR3 is TGTGCCAGCCTCCGGGGTCCCGGGGGGACCCAGTACTTC. Its protein is CASLRGPGGTQYF. The J gene is TRBJ2-5, the V gene TRBV19; D perhaps matches TRBD2 (6 bases). Trimming took off 9 bases at V and 7 bases at J, with 18 bases between the two ends. Germline-derived CDR1 and CDR2 are LNHDA and SQIVND (reference sequence). This CDR3 is built from 13 residues.

This chain links TRBV7-8 with TRBJ1-3; unclear D gene. Per the germline V gene, CDR1 is SGHVS and CDR2 is FQNEAQ. Trimming removed 5 bases from V and 0 bases from J, with 11 bases in between. The CDR3 totals 15 residues. CDR3 protein: CASSTTKYSGNTIYF. In DNA, the CDR3 is TGTGCCAGCAGCACCACAAAGTACTCTGGAAACACCATATATTTT.

V usage is TRBV19 and J usage is TRBJ1-2; 7 bases match TRBD1. Germline loops: CDR1 LNHDA, CDR2 SQIVND (reference sequence). This CDR3 contains 15 residues. The junction had 16 bases not matched to a gene; V was cut back by 5 bases and J by 10 bases. The chain's CDR3 is CASSGVTGRQGYYTF. DNA of the CDR3: TGTGCCAGTAGTGGCGTCACGGGAAGACAGGGATACTACACCTTC. The whole variable domain, filled in from reference TRBV19 and TRBJ1-2, reads DGGITQSPKYLFRKEGQNVTLSCEQNLNHDAMYWYRQDPGQGLRLIYYSQIVNDFQKGDIAEGYSVSREKKESFPLTVTSAQKNPTAFYLCASSGVTGRQGYYTFGSGTRLTVV.

The chain joins TRBV6-5 to TRBJ2-3, with D unclear. This CDR3 is 14 amino acids long. Germline CDR1 is MNHEY and CDR2 is SVGAGI. Trimming left V 8 bases short and J 3 bases short, with 15 bases between. CDR3 sequence reads: CASALRGFTDTQYF. For the CDR3, the DNA is TGTGCCAGCGCCCTCCGAGGCTTTACAGATACGCAGTATTTT.

This clone appeared once. The V gene is TRBV10-2, the J gene TRBJ2-7; D unclear. The germline V gene has CDR1 WSHSY and CDR2 SAAADI. CDR3 length: 14 amino acids. Deletions cut 7 bases from V and 0 bases from J, with 13 bases between. The CDR3 sequence: CASKGVASSYEQYF. The DNA of the CDR3 is TGCGCCAGCAAAGGAGTCGCCAGCTCCTACGAGCAGTACTTC.

J is TRBJ2-7 and V is TRBV28; 8 nucleotides line up with TRBD1. Germline assignment: CDR1 MDHEN and CDR2 SYDVKM. This CDR3 is built from 15 residues. V lost 4 bases, J lost 3 bases, and 8 bases stayed unmatched. CDR3 sequence reads: CASSSPFDRGYEQYF. CDR3 DNA sequence: TGTGCCAGCAGTTCTCCCTTCGACAGGGGCTACGAGCAGTACTTC.

This chain uses TRBV7-2 with TRBJ2-2, with 7 bases lining up with TRBD1. This CDR3 comprises 15 residues. Germline CDR1 and CDR2: SGHTA and FQGNSA. V lost 5 bases, J lost 6 bases, and 9 bases stayed unmatched. CDR3: CASSLRTGVAGELFF. The DNA of the CDR3 is TGTGCCAGCAGCCTTCGGACAGGAGTGGCCGGGGAGCTGTTTTTT. Supplemented by reference TRBV7-2 and TRBJ2-2, the full variable domain reads GAGVSQSPSNKVTEKGKDVELRCDPISGHTALYWYRQSLGQGLEFLIYFQGNSAPDKSGLPSDRFSAERTGGSVSTLTIQRTQQEDSAVYLCASSLRTGVAGELFFGEGSRLTVL.

This chain joins TRBV19 and TRBJ2-7; maybe TRBD1 (5 bases). Germline loops: CDR1 LNHDA, CDR2 SQIVND (reference sequence). The CDR3 covers 15 residues. With 6 bases removed from V and 0 bases from J, the gap between germline ends came to 15 bases. CDR3 region: CASSSPQGASYEQYF. CDR3 sequence (DNA): TGTGCCAGTAGCTCCCCCCAGGGTGCCTCCTACGAGCAGTACTTC.

The CDR3 loop is CASSGGDSRADTQYF. CDR3 DNA: TGTGCCAGCAGCGGAGGGGACAGCCGGGCAGATACGCAGTATTTT. The chain combines TRBV9 with TRBJ2-3, with 7 bases aligning to TRBD1. The CDR3 contains 15 residues. Germline loops: CDR1 SGDLS, CDR2 YYNGEE. With 3 bases clipped from V and 4 bases from J, the junction kept 8 bases outside the gene matches. Filled out from reference TRBV9 and TRBJ2-3, the complete variable domain reads DSGVTQTPKHLITATGQRVTLRCSPRSGDLSVYWYQQSLDQGLQFLIQYYNGEERAKGNILERFSAQQFPDLHSELNLSSLELGDSALYFCASSGGDSRADTQYFGPGTRLTVL.

The rearrangement uses TRBV27 and TRBJ1-6, with D perhaps matching TRBD1 (5 bases). CDR1 and CDR2 (germline): MNHEY, SMNVEV (reference sequence). The CDR3 is 15 amino acids. Deletions cut 6 bases from V and 6 bases from J, with 15 bases between. The CDR3 sequence: CASRPRVGLNSPLHF. The CDR3 DNA is TGTGCCAGCAGGCCTAGGGTGGGGCTTAATTCACCCCTCCACTTT.

This rearrangement joins TRBV12-5 to TRBJ1-3; the D is unclear. The CDR3 runs to 16 residues. Trimming removed 7 bases from V and 0 bases from J, with 16 bases in between. CDR1 is LGHNT and CDR2 is FRNRAP in the germline V gene. In DNA, the CDR3 is TGTGCTAGTGAATTCCGCCTCGGTAGCTCTGGAAACACCATATATTTT. Protein sequence: CASEFRLGSSGNTIYF.

The rearrangement uses TRBV2 and TRBJ1-2, with TRBD1 identical over 8 bases. J was trimmed by 6 bases and V by 2 bases; bases with no gene match: 8. Germline lookup yields CDR1 SNHLY and CDR2 FYNNEI. The CDR3 runs to 15 residues. CDR3 sequence (DNA): TGTGCCAGCAGTGAAAGACAGGGGATGAAGGATGGCTACACCTTC. This translates into CASSERQGMKDGYTF.

The chain uses TRBV11-2 and TRBJ2-1, with 11 bases matching TRBD2. Germline-derived CDR1 and CDR2 are SGHAT and FQNNGV. The CDR3 covers 16 residues. The V segment lost 6 bases and the J segment 9 bases; nucleotides outside the gene matches: 13. This chain's CDR3 is CASRPPGASGRLEQFF. CDR3 in DNA: TGTGCCAGCAGACCTCCCGGGGCTAGCGGGAGGCTTGAGCAGTTCTTC.

The gene calls are TRBV27 and TRBJ2-5; perhaps TRBD2 as D (7 bases). The CDR3 is 17 amino acids. Per the germline V gene, CDR1 is MNHEY and CDR2 is SMNVEV (reference sequence). Trimming took 5 bases from V and 2 from J, leaving 21 bases between them. CDR3 sequence: CASSPGGQGLGQETQYF. The CDR3 nucleotides read TGTGCCAGCAGTCCGGGGGGTCAGGGGTTGGGGCAAGAGACCCAGTACTTC.

V and J are TRBV7-9 and TRBJ2-1, with D possibly TRBD2 on 5 matching bases. The germline gives CDR1 SEHNR, CDR2 FQNEAQ (reference sequence). CDR3 length: 14 residues. Trimming cost V 6 bases and J 9 bases, with 18 bases left between them. The CDR3 protein is CASSPFGLNPEQFF. As DNA, the CDR3 is TGTGCCAGCAGTCCCTTCGGACTGAATCCTGAGCAGTTCTTC.

The chain couples TRBV27 to TRBJ2-2; 7 nucleotides line up with TRBD1. The junction had 10 bases not matched to a gene; V was cut back by 3 bases and J by 6 bases. The germline V gene has CDR1 MNHEY and CDR2 SMNVEV (reference sequence). The CDR3 consists of 16 residues. The CDR3 reads CASSFNPLTGAGELFF. The CDR3 nucleotides are TGTGCCAGCAGTTTCAACCCCCTCACAGGGGCCGGGGAGCTGTTTTTT.

The V call is TRBV4-1, the J call TRBJ1-3; D gene unclear. The germline gives CDR1 MGHRA, CDR2 YSYEKL. V lost 0 bases and J 0 bases, leaving 12 bases between the germline ends. This CDR3 has 17 amino acids. The DNA of the CDR3 is TGCGCCAGCAGCCAAGATGGAGCAAGCAGCTCTGGAAACACCATATATTTT. Protein product: CASSQDGASSSGNTIYF.

The gene calls are TRBV18 and TRBJ1-1, with 9 bases fitting TRBD1. Trimming cost V 3 bases and J 4 bases; bases outside gene matches: 12. This CDR3 contains 17 residues. The germline CDR1 and CDR2 sequences are KGHSH and LQKENI. CDR3 nucleotide sequence: TGTGCCAGCTCACCCACCAGTCCACAGGGGGCAGTCACTGAAGCTTTCTTT. Protein: CASSPTSPQGAVTEAFF.

This chain links TRBV27 with TRBJ2-1; 7 nucleotides line up with TRBD1. Per the germline V gene, CDR1 is MNHEY and CDR2 is SMNVEV (reference sequence). V was clipped by 8 bases and J by 5 bases; unmatched bases: 18. This CDR3 is 17 amino acids long. CDR3 in amino acids: CASSTIRTGREDNEQFF. The CDR3 DNA sequence: TGTGCCAGCTCTACGATTAGGACAGGACGAGAGGACAATGAGCAGTTCTTC.